One and the same sample provided the 12 T cell receptor beta chains below, sequenced in a study of blood T cell repertoires in COVID-19. TCRdb's copy holds only in-frame clones and misses some; the assay was immunoSEQ multiplex PCR. This table holds about 200,000 clones, around 94% found once. Source material: peripheral blood. These receptor sequences come from a young man with COVID-19, enrolled during active disease.

V and J are TRBV6-5 and TRBJ2-3; D call uncertain. Trimming took off 6 bases at V and 5 bases at J, with 6 bases between the two ends. Germline V gene sequence: CDR1 MNHEY, CDR2 SVGAGI. The CDR3 spans 11 residues. CDR3: CASSAGDTQYF. The CDR3 bases are TGTGCCAGCAGCGCCGGAGATACGCAGTATTTT.

The J gene is TRBJ1-1, the V gene TRBV21-1; TRBD1, as called in the table, went unchecked against the DNA. TRBV21-1 is a known pseudogene. The CDR3 covers 14 residues. The CDR3 sequence: CASSIRTGRTEAFF. CDR3 in DNA: TGTGCCAGCAGCATCCGGACAGGACGTACTGAAGCTTTCTTT.

The gene calls are TRBV6-1 and TRBJ2-5; D gene unclear. The V end was cut by 1 base, the J end by 4 bases, with 7 bases between. Germline V gene lookup returns CDR1 MNHNS and CDR2 SASEGT. The CDR3 runs to 13 residues. The chain's CDR3 is CASSEVVRETQYF. CDR3 DNA: TGTGCCAGCAGTGAAGTAGTACGAGAGACCCAGTACTTC.

The chain is built from TRBV11-2 and TRBJ1-6, with 9 nucleotides matching TRBD1. The CDR3 extends over 15 amino acids. Losses at the gene ends were 5 bases for V and 9 bases for J; bases not matched to a gene: 8. The germline V gene has CDR1 SGHAT and CDR2 FQNNGV. The CDR3 reads CASSIQQGASSPLHF. The CDR3 DNA reads TGTGCCAGCAGCATCCAACAGGGGGCAAGTTCACCCCTCCACTTT. The full variable domain, completed using reference TRBV11-2 and TRBJ1-6, is EAGVAQSPRYKIIEKRQSVAFWCNPISGHATLYWYQQILGQGPKLLIQFQNNGVVDDSQLPKDRFSAERLKGVDSTLKIQPAKLEDSAVYLCASSIQQGASSPLHFGNGTRLTVT.

The CDR3 region is CSVRSDTQEGETQYF. CDR3 in DNA: TGCAGCGTCCGATCGGACACACAGGAGGGAGAGACCCAGTACTTC. The chain has TRBV29-1 and TRBJ2-5; weak D call: TRBD2 (6 bases). V lost 6 bases to trimming and J lost 4 bases, with 21 bases between them. The CDR3 runs 15 residues. Germline CDR1 and CDR2: SQVTM and ANQGSEA.

This clone was seen once. The chain links TRBV7-9 to TRBJ2-1; 10 positions match TRBD1. With V trimmed by 3 bases and J by 7 bases, 12 bases remained unmatched. The CDR3 is made up of 17 amino acids. Per the germline V gene, CDR1 is SEHNR and CDR2 is FQNEAQ (reference sequence). The CDR3 loop is CASSFNPRDRGWNEQFF. The CDR3 nucleotides read TGTGCCAGCAGCTTTAACCCCCGGGACAGGGGCTGGAATGAGCAGTTCTTC.

The chain joins TRBV5-1 to TRBJ1-1; 8 nucleotides line up with TRBD1. The V and J ends lost 2 bases and 4 bases, in that order; junction bases with no gene match: 4. Germline V gene data show CDR1 as SGHRS and CDR2 as YFSETQ. The length of the CDR3 is 14 residues. CDR3 in DNA: TGCGCCAGCAGCTTTCAGGGGGCGGGCACTGAAGCTTTCTTT. As protein: CASSFQGAGTEAFF.

Only one count was recorded for this clone. The chain recombines TRBV7-3 with TRBJ2-1, with TRBD2 matching 10 bases. Losses at the gene ends were 4 bases for V and 3 bases for J; bases not matched to a gene: 3. Germline-derived CDR1 and CDR2 are SGHTA and FQGTGA. The CDR3 loop spans 15 amino acids. CDR3 in DNA: TGTGCCAGCAGCTCTCTAGCGGGGGACTACAATGAGCAGTTCTTC. Translated, it gives CASSSLAGDYNEQFF.

This clone was detected a few times. The chain is built from TRBV6-2 or TRBV6-3 and TRBJ1-5; 9 nucleotides align to TRBD1. V was pared by 5 bases and J by 5 bases, with 4 bases of the junction left unmatched. This CDR3 is 14 amino acids long. Germline-derived CDR1 and CDR2 are MNHEY and SVGEGT. The CDR3 region is CASSPGQGYQPQHF. The DNA for the CDR3 is TGTGCCAGCAGTCCGGGACAGGGTTATCAGCCCCAGCATTTT.

This clone showed up just once. This sequence joins TRBV6-5 and TRBJ1-3; 8 nucleotides match TRBD1. CDR1 is MNHEY and CDR2 is SVGAGI in the germline V gene. CDR3 size: 15 residues. V trimming: 2 bases; J trimming: 4 bases; junction bases outside the gene matches: 4. The CDR3 spells CASSYETGAGNTIYF. As DNA, the CDR3 is TGTGCCAGCAGTTACGAGACAGGGGCCGGAAACACCATATATTTT.

The J gene is TRBJ1-1, the V gene TRBV6-5; 9 bases line up with TRBD1. Germline-derived CDR1 and CDR2 are MNHEY and SVGAGI. The CDR3 sequence is 15 residues long. Trimming at V came to 2 bases and at J to 0 bases, leaving 1 base not matched to a gene. CDR3 in DNA: TGTGCCAGCAGTTACGGACAGGGGTTGAACACTGAAGCTTTCTTT. Translation gives CASSYGQGLNTEAFF.

CDR3 nucleotide sequence: TGCGCCAGCAGTGAGTCATCGCGGATGAACACTGAAGCTTTCTTT. Residues: CASSESSRMNTEAFF. The chain couples TRBV10-2 to TRBJ1-1; D unresolved. The CDR3 totals 15 residues. The V gene's germline CDR1 is WSHSY and CDR2 SAAADI. Trimming removed 0 bases at V and 0 bases at J, with 8 bases between.